This record looks at one T cell receptor beta chain sequence and its context. Antigen unknown. The V end lost 2 bases, the J end lost 2 bases, and 7 bases lay between the germline ends. Germline assignment: CDR1 SGHRS and CDR2 YFSETQ. This CDR3 spans 13 amino acids. These data come from a study of cytomegalovirus exposure and HLA in healthy donors. Study findings and constraints: Accurate predictions that matched the HLA-A and HLA-B alleles of most subjects were reportedly made from TCR beta sequences. Rarity characterized most TCR sequences, yet some public TCRs appeared in many donors. A later analysis linked a missense variant in DCLRE1C to the trimming of TCR beta V and J genes.

It was with 60 Vbeta and 13 Jbeta primers that the PCR ran. TCRdb keeps only in-frame clones here, not all; method: immunoSEQ multiplex PCR. The data contain roughly 100,000 clones, under 80% of them seen just once; the ten biggest clones take up about 4.3%. The chain employs TRBV5-1 and TRBJ1-1; D not resolved. The sequenced sample consisted of PBMCs. The sequence was collected from a man in his forties or fifties in good health and CMV-seronegative. In nucleotides, the CDR3 is TGCGCCAGCAGCTTTACTACCAACACTGAAGCTTTCTTT. Residues: CASSFTTNTEAFF.